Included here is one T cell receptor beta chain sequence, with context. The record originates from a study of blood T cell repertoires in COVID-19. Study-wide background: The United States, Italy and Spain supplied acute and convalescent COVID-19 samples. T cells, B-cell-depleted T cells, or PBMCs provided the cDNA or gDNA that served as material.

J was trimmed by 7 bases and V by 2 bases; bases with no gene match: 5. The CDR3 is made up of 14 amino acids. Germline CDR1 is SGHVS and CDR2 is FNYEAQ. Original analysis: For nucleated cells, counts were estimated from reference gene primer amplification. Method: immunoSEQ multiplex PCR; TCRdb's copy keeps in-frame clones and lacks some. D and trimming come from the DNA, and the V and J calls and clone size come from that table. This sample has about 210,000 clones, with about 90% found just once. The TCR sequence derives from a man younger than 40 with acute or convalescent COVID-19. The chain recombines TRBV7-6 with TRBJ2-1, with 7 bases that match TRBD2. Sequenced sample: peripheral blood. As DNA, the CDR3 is TGTGCCAGCAGCTTATTGGGGGGGGTGAATGAGCAGTTCTTC. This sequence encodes CASSLLGGVNEQFF.